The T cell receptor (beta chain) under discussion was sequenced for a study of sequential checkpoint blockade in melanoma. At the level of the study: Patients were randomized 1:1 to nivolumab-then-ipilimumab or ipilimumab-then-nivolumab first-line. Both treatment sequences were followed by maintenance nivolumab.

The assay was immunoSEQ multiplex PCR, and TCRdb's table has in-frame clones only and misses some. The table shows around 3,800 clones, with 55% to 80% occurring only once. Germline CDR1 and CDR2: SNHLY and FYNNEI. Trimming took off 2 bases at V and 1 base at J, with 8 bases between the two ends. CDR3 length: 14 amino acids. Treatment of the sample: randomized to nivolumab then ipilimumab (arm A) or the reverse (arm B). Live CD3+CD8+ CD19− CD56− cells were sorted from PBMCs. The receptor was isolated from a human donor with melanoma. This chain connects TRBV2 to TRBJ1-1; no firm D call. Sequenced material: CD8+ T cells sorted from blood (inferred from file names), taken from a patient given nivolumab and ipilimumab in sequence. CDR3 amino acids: CASSESGGNTEAFF. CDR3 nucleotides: TGTGCCAGCAGTGAATCGGGAGGGAACACTGAAGCTTTCTTT.